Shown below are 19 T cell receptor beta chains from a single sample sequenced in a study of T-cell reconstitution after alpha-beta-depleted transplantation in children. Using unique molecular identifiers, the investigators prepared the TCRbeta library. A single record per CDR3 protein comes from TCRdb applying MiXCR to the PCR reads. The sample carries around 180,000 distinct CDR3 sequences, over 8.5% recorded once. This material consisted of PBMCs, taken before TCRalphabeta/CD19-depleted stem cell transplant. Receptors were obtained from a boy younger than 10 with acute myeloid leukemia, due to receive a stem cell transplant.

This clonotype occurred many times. The CDR3 region has the DNA TGTGCCAGCAGCTTAGTCAGATCAACTAATGAAAAACTGTTTTTT. Its translation is CASSLVRSTNEKLFF. The chain uses TRBV7-2 and TRBJ1-4; D is ambiguous. The CDR3 runs to 15 residues. Germline CDR1 SGHTA, CDR2 FQGNSA. V gave up 1 base and J gave up 0 bases, with 6 bases separating them.

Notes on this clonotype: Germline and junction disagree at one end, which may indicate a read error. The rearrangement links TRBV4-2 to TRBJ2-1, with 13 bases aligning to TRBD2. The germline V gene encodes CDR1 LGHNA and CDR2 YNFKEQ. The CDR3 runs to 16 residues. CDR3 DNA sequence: TGTGCCATCAGCCCTGGACTAGCGGGAGCGTACAATGAGCAGTTCTTC. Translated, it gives CAISPGLAGAYNEQFF.

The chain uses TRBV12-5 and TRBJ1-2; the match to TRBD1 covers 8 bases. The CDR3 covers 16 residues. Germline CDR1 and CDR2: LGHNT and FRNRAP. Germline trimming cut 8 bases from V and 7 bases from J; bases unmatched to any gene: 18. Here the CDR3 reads CASSPKGRTGRGGYTF. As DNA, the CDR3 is TGTGCTAGTTCGCCAAAGGGGAGGACAGGGAGGGGTGGCTACACCTTC.

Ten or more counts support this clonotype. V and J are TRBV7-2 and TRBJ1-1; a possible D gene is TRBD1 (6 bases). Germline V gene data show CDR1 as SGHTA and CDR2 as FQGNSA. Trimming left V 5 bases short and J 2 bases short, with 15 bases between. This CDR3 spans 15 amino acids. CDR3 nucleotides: TGTGCCAGCAGCCTAGGCTGGGGGCAAAACACTGAAGCTTTCTTT. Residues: CASSLGWGQNTEAFF.

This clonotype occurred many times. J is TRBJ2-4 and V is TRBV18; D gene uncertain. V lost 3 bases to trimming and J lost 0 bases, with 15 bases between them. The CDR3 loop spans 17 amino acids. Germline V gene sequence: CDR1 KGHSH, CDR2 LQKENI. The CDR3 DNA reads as TGTGCCAGCTCACCCCCCGGTGTGATACTAGCCAAAAACATTCAGTACTTC. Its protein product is CASSPPGVILAKNIQYF.

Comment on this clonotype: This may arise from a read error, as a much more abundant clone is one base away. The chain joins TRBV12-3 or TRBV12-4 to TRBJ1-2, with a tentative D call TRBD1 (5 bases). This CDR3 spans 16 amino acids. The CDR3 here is CASSLVPGTHYYSYTF. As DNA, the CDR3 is TGTGCCAGCAGTTTAGTTCCTGGGACCCATTACTATAGCTACACCTTC.

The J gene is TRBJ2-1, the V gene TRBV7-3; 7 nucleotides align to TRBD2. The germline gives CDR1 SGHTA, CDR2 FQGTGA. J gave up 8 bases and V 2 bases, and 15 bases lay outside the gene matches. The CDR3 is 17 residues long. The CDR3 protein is CASSLVPSGGAKDEQFF. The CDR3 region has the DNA TGTGCCAGCAGCTTAGTTCCTAGCGGAGGGGCTAAAGATGAGCAGTTCTTC.

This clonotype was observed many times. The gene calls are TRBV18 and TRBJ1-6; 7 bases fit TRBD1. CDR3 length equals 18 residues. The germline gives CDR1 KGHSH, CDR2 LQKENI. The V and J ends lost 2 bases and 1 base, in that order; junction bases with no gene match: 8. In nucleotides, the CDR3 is TGTGCCAGCTCACCAGACCGACAGGGCCGTTCCTATAATTCACCCCTCCACTTT. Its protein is CASSPDRQGRSYNSPLHF.

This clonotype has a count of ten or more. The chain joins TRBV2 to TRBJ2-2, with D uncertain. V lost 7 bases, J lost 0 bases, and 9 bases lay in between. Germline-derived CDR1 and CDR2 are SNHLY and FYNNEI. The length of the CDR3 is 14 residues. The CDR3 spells CASIRYTNTGELFF. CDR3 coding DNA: TGTGCCAGCATTAGATATACGAACACCGGGGAGCTGTTTTTT.

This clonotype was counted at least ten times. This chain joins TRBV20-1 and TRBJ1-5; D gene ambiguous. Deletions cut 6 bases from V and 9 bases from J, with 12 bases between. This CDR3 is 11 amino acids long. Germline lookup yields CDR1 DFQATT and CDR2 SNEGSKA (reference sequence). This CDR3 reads CSAPSAGPQHF. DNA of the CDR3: TGCAGTGCACCCTCGGCAGGGCCCCAGCATTTT.

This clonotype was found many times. CDR3 DNA sequence: TGCGCCAGCAGCTTGTGGGGGGATCAGCCCCAGCATTTT. As protein: CASSLWGDQPQHF. This sequence joins TRBV5-1 and TRBJ1-5; D might be TRBD1 (5 bases). Per germline, CDR1 SGHRS and CDR2 YFSETQ. The CDR3 sequence is 13 residues long. V gave up 1 base and J gave up 5 bases, with 7 bases separating them. The variable domain in full, with the rest retrieved from reference TRBV5-1 and TRBJ1-5, is KAGVTQTPRYLIKTRGQQVTLSCSPISGHRSVSWYQQTPGQGLQFLFEYFSETQRNKGNFPGRFSGRQFSNSRSEMNVSTLELGDSALYLCASSLWGDQPQHFGDGTRLSIL.

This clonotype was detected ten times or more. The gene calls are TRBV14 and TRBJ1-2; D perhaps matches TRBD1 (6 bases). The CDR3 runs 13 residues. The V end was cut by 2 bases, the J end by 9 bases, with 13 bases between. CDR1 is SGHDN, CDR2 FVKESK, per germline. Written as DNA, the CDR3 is TGTGCCAGCAGCCAACAACAGGGAGGGAGCTACACCTTC. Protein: CASSQQQGGSYTF.

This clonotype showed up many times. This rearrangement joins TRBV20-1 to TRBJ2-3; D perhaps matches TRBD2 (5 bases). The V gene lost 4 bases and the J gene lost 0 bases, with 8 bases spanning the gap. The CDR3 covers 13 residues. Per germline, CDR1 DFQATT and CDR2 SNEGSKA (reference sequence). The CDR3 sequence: CSAIRDSTDTQYF. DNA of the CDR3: TGCAGTGCTATTCGGGATAGCACAGATACGCAGTATTTT.

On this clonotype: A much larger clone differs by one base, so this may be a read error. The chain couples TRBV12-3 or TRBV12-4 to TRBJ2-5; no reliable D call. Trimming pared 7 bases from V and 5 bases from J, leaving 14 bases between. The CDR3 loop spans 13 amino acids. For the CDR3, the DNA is TGTGCCAGCACGGCACGGTCCAACGAGACCCAGTACTTC. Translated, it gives CASTARSNETQYF.

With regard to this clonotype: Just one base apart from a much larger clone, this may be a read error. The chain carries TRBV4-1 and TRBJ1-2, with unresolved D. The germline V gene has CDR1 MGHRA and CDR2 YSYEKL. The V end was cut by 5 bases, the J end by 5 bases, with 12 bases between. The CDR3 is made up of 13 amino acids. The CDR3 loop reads CASSDPGRYGYTF. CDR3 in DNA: TGCGCCAGCAGCGATCCCGGACGGTATGGCTACACCTTC.

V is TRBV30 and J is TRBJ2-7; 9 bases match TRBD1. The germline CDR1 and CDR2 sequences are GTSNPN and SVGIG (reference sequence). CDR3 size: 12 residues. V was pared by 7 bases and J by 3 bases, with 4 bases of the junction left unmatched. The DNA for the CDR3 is TGTGCCTACCGGGACAGGGTCTACGAGCAGTACTTC. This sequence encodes CAYRDRVYEQYF.

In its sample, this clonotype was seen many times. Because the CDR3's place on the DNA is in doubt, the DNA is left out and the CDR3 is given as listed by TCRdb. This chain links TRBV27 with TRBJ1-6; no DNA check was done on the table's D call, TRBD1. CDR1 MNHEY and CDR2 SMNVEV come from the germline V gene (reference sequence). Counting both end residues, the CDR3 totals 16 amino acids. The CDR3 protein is CASSSSQGTYNSPLHF.

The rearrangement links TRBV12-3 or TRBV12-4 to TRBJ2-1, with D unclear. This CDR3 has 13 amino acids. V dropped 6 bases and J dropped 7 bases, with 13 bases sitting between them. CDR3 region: CASRRWLENEQFF. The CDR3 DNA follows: TGTGCCAGCAGGAGGTGGCTGGAGAATGAGCAGTTCTTC.

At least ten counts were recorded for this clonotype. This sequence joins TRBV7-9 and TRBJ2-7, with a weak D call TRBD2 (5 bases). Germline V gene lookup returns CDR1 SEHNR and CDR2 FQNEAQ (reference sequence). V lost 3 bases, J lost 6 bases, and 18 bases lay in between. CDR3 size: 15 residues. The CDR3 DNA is TGTGCCAGCAGCTTTCTAATGCTTGAGGGTGGCGAGCAGTACTTC. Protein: CASSFLMLEGGEQYF.